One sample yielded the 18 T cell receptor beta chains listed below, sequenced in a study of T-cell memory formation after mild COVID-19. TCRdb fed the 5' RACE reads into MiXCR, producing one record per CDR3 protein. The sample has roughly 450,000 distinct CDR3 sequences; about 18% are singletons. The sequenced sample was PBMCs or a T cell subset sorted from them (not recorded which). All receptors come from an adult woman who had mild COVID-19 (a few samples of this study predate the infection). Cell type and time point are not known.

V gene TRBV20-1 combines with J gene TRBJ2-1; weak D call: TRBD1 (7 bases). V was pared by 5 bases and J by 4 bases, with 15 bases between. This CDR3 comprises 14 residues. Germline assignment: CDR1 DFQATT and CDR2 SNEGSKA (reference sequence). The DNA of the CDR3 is TGCAGTGCTCGCAACAGGGGACTTTACAATGAGCAGTTCTTC. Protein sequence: CSARNRGLYNEQFF.

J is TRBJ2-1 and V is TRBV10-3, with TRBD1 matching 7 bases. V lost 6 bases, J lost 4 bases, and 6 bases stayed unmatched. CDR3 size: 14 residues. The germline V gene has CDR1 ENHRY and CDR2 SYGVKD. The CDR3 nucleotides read TGTGCCATCAGCACAGGGGCTCGATACAATGAGCAGTTCTTC. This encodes CAISTGARYNEQFF.

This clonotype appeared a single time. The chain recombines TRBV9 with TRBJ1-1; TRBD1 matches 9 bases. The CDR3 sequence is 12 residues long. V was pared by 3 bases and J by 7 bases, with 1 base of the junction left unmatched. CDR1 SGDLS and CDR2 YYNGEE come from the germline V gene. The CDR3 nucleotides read TGTGCCAGCAGCGGGGACAGGGATGAAGCTTTCTTT. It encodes CASSGDRDEAFF.

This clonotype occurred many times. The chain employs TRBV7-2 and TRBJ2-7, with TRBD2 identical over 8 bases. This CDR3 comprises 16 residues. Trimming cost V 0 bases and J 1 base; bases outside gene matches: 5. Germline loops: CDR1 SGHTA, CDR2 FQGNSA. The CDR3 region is CASSLATAGASYEQYF. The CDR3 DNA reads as TGTGCCAGCAGCTTAGCGACAGCGGGAGCTTCCTACGAGCAGTACTTC.

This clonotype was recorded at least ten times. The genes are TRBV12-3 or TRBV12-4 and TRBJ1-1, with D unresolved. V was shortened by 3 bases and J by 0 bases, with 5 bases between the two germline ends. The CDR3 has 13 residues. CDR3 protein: CASSLLLNTEAFF. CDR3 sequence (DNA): TGTGCCAGCAGTTTGCTCCTGAACACTGAAGCTTTCTTT.

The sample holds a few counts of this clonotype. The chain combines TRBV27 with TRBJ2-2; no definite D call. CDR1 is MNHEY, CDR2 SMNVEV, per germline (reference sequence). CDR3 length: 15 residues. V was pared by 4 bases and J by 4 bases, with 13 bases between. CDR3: CASSSTPYITGELFF. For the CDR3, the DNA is TGTGCCAGCAGTTCAACACCCTACATCACCGGGGAGCTGTTTTTT.

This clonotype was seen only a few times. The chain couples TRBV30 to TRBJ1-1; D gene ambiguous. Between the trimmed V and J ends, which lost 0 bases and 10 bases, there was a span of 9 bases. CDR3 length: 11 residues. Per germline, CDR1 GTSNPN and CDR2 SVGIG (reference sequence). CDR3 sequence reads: CAWSVTRAAFF. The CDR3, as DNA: TGTGCCTGGAGTGTGACTCGGGCAGCTTTCTTT.

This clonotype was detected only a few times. This CDR3 reads CASSPRTGTGKEKLFF. For the CDR3, the DNA is TGTGCCAGCAGCCCTAGAACCGGGACAGGGAAAGAAAAACTGTTTTTT. This chain links TRBV7-8 with TRBJ1-4; 9 positions match TRBD1. CDR3 size: 16 residues. Losses at the gene ends were 5 bases for V and 8 bases for J; bases not matched to a gene: 12. CDR1 is SGHVS, CDR2 FQNEAQ, per germline.

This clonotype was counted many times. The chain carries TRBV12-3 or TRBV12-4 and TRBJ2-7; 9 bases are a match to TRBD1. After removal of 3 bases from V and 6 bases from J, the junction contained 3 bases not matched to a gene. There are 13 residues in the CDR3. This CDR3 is CASSLGQGSEQYF. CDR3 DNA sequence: TGTGCCAGCAGTTTGGGACAGGGTTCCGAGCAGTACTTC.

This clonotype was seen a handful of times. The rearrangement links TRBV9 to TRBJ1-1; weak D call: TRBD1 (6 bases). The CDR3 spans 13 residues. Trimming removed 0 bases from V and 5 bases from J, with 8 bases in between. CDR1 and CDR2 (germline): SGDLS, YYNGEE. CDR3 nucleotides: TGTGCCAGCAGCGTAGAAGGGGGGACTGAAGCTTTCTTT. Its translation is CASSVEGGTEAFF.

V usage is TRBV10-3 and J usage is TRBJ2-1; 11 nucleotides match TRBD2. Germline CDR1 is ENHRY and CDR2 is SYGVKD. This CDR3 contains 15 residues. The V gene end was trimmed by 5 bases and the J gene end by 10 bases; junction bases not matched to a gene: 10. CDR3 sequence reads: CAISPTSGAHREQFF. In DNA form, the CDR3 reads TGTGCCATCAGTCCGACTAGCGGGGCCCACCGGGAGCAGTTCTTC.

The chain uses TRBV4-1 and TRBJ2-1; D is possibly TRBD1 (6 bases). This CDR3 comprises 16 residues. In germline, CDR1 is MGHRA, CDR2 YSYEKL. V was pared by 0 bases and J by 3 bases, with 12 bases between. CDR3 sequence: CASSQDGTWHYNEQFF. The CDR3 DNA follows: TGCGCCAGCAGCCAAGATGGGACATGGCACTACAATGAGCAGTTCTTC.

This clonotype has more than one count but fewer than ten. CDR3 sequence reads: CASSLDGLRPAGSTDTQYF. The CDR3 region has the DNA TGTGCCAGCAGCTTAGACGGTCTTCGCCCCGCGGGAAGCACAGATACGCAGTATTTT. J is TRBJ2-3 and V is TRBV7-2, with a weak D call TRBD2 (6 bases). Trimming removed 1 base at V and 0 bases at J, with 20 bases between. Germline CDR1 and CDR2: SGHTA and FQGNSA. CDR3 length equals 19 residues.

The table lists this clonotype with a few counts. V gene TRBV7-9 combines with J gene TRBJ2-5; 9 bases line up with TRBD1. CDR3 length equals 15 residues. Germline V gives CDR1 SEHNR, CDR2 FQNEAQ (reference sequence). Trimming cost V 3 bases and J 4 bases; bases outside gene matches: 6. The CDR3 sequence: CASSLTGTGRETQYF. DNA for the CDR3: TGTGCCAGCAGCTTGACCGGGACAGGGAGAGAGACCCAGTACTTC.

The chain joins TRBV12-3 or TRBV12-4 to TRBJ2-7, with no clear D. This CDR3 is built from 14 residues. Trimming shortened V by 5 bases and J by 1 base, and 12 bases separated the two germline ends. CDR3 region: CASSLLTESYEQYF. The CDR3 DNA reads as TGTGCCAGCAGTCTCTTGACGGAATCCTACGAGCAGTACTTC.

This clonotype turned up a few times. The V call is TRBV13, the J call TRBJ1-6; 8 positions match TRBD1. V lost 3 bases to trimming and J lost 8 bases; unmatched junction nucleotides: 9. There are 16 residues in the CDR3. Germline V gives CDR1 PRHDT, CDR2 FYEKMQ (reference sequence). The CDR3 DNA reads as TGTGCCAGCAGCTTCCTAACAGGGGGTCCTTATTCACCCCTCCACTTT. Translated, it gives CASSFLTGGPYSPLHF.

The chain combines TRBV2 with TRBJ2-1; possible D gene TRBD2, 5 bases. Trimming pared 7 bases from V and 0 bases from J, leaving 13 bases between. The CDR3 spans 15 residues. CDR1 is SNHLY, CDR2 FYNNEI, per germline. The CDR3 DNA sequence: TGTGCCAGCAAAAAGGGCGGGTCCTCCTACAATGAGCAGTTCTTC. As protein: CASKKGGSSYNEQFF.

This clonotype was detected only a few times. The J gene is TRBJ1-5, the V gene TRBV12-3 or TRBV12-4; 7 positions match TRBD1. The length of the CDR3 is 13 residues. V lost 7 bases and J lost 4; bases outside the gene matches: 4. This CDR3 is CASTGTENQPQHF. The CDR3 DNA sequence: TGTGCCAGCACCGGGACAGAAAATCAGCCCCAGCATTTT.